This T cell receptor beta chain stems from a study of blood T cell repertoires in COVID-19. Study-level information: From T cells, B-cell-depleted T cells, or PBMCs came the material, which was cDNA or gDNA.

Profiled with immunoSEQ multiplex PCR; TCRdb holds only in-frame clones, not every one. The sample holds more than 65,000 clones, about 90% seen once. The CDR3 runs 16 residues. The germline V and J ends were trimmed by 5 bases and 3 bases, with 17 bases remaining between them. The germline V gene encodes CDR1 SGHAT and CDR2 FQNNGV. The chain couples TRBV11-2 to TRBJ1-3, with D maybe TRBD1 (5 bases). The specimen sequenced was peripheral blood. The TCR originated in a human donor in a cohort sampled during active COVID-19. The CDR3 spells CASSPGLRGLGNTIYF. The CDR3 DNA reads TGTGCCAGCAGCCCCGGTCTTAGGGGTCTTGGAAACACCATATATTTT.